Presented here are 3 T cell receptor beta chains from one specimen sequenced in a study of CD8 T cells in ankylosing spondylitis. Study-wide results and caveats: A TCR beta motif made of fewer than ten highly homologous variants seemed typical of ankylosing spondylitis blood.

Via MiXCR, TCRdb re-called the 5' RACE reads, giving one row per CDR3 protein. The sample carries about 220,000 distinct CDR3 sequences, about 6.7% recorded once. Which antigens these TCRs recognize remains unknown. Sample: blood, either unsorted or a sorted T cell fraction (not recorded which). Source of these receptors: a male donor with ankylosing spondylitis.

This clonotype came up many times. This CDR3 reads CASSAGGGYTDTQYF. The CDR3 DNA reads as TGTGCCAGCAGCGCTGGCGGGGGTTACACAGATACGCAGTATTTT. The chain has TRBV9 and TRBJ2-3, with TRBD2 matching 7 bases. The trim removed 3 bases at V and 2 bases at J, leaving 6 bases unmatched. Per the germline V gene, CDR1 is SGDLS and CDR2 is YYNGEE. The CDR3 loop spans 15 amino acids.

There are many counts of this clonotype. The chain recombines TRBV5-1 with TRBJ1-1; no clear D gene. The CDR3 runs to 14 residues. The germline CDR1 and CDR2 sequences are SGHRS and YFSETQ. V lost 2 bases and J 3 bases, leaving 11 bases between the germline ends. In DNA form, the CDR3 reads TGCGCCAGCAGCTTTAGTGAAATGTACACTGAAGCTTTCTTT. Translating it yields CASSFSEMYTEAFF.

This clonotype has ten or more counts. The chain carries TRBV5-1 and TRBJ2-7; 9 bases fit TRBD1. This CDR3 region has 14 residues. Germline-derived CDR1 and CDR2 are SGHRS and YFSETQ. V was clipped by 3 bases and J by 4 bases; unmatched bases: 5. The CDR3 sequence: CASSSVGQGYEQYF. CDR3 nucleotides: TGCGCCAGCAGCTCCGTGGGACAGGGTTACGAGCAGTACTTC.